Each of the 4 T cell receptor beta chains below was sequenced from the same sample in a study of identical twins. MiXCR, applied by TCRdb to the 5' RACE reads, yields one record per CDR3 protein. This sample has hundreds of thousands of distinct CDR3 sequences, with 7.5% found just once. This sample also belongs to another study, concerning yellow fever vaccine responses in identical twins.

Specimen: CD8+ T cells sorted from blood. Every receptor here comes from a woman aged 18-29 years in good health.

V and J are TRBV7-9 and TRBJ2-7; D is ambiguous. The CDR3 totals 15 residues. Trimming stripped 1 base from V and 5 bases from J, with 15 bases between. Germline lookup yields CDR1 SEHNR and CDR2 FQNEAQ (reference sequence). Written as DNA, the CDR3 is TGTGCCAGCAGCTTAGATCTTGGCCAGACCCACGAGCAGTACGTC. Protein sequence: CASSLDLGQTHEQYV.

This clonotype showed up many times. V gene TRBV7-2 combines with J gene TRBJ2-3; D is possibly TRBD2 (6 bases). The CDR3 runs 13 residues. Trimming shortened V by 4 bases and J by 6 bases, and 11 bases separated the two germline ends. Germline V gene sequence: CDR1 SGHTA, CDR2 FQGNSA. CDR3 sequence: CASSSLAFDTQYF. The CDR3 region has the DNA TGTGCCAGCAGCTCCCTAGCGTTCGATACGCAGTATTTT.

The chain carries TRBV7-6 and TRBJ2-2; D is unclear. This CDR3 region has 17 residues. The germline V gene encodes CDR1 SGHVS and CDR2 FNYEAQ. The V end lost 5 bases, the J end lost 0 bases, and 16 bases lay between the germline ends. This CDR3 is CASSNSRTATNTGELFF. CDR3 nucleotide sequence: TGTGCCAGCAGCAACTCCCGGACGGCTACGAACACCGGGGAGCTGTTTTTT.

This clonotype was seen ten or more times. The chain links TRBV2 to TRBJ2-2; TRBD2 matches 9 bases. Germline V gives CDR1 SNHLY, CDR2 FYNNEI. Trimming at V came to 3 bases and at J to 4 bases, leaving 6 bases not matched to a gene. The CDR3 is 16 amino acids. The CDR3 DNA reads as TGTGCCAGCAGTGATAGCGGGAGCATTGTCACCGGGGAGCTGTTTTTT. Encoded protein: CASSDSGSIVTGELFF.